A selection of T cell receptor beta chains follows, all from one sample in a study of T cell responses to AZD1222 COVID-19 vaccine. Libraries were prepared by immunoSEQ multiplex PCR; TCRdb keeps only in-frame clonotypes and omits some of them. This sample has over 100,000 clones; roughly 87% occur once, and the top ten carry 5% to 5.5%. The sample consisted of peripheral blood, taken on day 0 of AZD1222 vaccination. All receptors come from an adult in good health. Both conserved end residues are part of each CDR3. D genes are given only for firm matches. Only some rows state a clone size, as once, few, many or a class for expanded clones.

.	.	TRBV6-5	TRBJ1-2	TGTGCCAGCACTCTGGACGGCTATGGCTACACCTTC	CASTLDGYGYTF
.	.	TRBV20-1	TRBJ2-2	TGCAGTGCTACGAACACCGGGGAGCTGTTTTTT	CSATNTGELFF
once	TRBD1	TRBV7-2	TRBJ1-5	TGTGCCAGCAGAAACCGGGACAGGGGGTTTCGTTGCAATCAGCCCCAGCATTTT	CASRNRDRGFRCNQPQHF
.	.	TRBV4-1	TRBJ1-5	TGCGCCAGCAGCCAACCACTAGGTGATCCCGGCAATCAGCCCCAGCATTTT	CASSQPLGDPGNQPQHF
.	TRBD2	TRBV6-4	TRBJ2-1	TGTGCCAGCAGTGCCGAAGGACTAGCGGGAGGGCAGGGTCGGGATGAGCAGTTCTTC	CASSAEGLAGGQGRDEQFF
.	TRBD1	TRBV5-5	TRBJ1-4	TGTGCCAGCAGCCTGACAGGGAAACTGTTTTTT	CASSLTGKLFF
.	.	TRBV7-9	TRBJ1-5	TGTGCCAGCAGCTTAGACGGAGTGCGCAATCAGCCCCAGCATTTT	CASSLDGVRNQPQHF
.	.	TRBV14	TRBJ1-3	TGTGCCAGCAGCCACTTATCCGGAAACACCATATATTTT	CASSHLSGNTIYF
once	.	TRBV4-3	TRBJ2-7	TGCGCCAGCAGCCAAGTGGGCAGCCCTCCCTACGAGCAGTACTTC	CASSQVGSPPYEQYF
.	.	TRBV10-3	TRBJ1-5	TGTGCCATCAGTGAGTCAGGGGGTCAGCCCCAGCATTTT	CAISESGGQPQHF
.	.	TRBV12-5	TRBJ2-5	TGTGCTAGTGGTTTCCACCTAGGGGAGACCCAGTACTTC	CASGFHLGETQYF
.	.	TRBV27	TRBJ2-7	TGTGCCAGCAGTTCAGGAACAGGGTCCGAGCAGTACTTC	CASSSGTGSEQYF
.	TRBD1	TRBV7-8	TRBJ2-3	TGTGCCAGCAGCTTAACGGGACAGGGCAGGGGAGATACGCAGTATTTT	CASSLTGQGRGDTQYF
.	.	TRBV28	TRBJ2-7	TGTGCCAGCAGACTCTCAGGGGACGAGCAGTACTTC	CASRLSGDEQYF
.	.	TRBV7-2	TRBJ1-2	TGTGCCAGCAGCCAGGGGACGGGCTATGGCTACACCTTC	CASSQGTGYGYTF
.	.	TRBV6-6	TRBJ2-5	TGTGCCAGCAGTTTGGGGGGAAACCAAGGGGCCCAGTACTTC	CASSLGGNQGAQYF
.	.	TRBV7-9	TRBJ2-3	TGTGCCAGCAGCACCACTGGGACCCGCGATACGCAGTATTTT	CASSTTGTRDTQYF
few	.	TRBV19	TRBJ2-4	TGTGCCTCAGGGGGGGCCCGCGTTGGAAACATTCAGTACTTC	CASGGARVGNIQYF
.	TRBD2	TRBV27	TRBJ2-3	TGTGCCAGCAGTTTATATAGCGGGGGGGCCTCGGGAGATACGCAGTATTTT	CASSLYSGGASGDTQYF
.	TRBD1	TRBV4-3	TRBJ2-5	TGCGCCAGCAGCCAAGGGGACAGGGACCAAGAGACCCAGTACTTC	CASSQGDRDQETQYF
few	.	TRBV11-2	TRBJ2-7	TGTGCCAGCAGCTCCGCCCTTGGACAGTCCTACGAGCAGTACTTC	CASSSALGQSYEQYF
few	.	TRBV30	TRBJ2-1	TGTGCCTGGAGTTCTACAGGGGAGGATGAGCAGTTCTTC	CAWSSTGEDEQFF
.	TRBD1	TRBV30	TRBJ2-1	TGTGCCTGGACTGAGCCTACAGGGGTGAATGAGCAGTTCTTC	CAWTEPTGVNEQFF
.	TRBD2	TRBV10-3	TRBJ2-1	TGTGCCATCAGTTCGGGGGGGCCGCAGTTCTTC	CAISSGGPQFF
.	.	TRBV29-1	TRBJ2-7	TGCAGCGTTGGAAGGGGACGGGGCGAGCAGTACTTC	CSVGRGRGEQYF
.	.	TRBV24-1	TRBJ2-1	TGTGCCACCAGTGATTATCGGTTTGGTGATGAGCAGTTCTTC	CATSDYRFGDEQFF
once	TRBD1	TRBV7-2	TRBJ1-5	TGTGCCAGCAGCTTAGGATTGGACAGGGGCGAGCCCCAGCATTTT	CASSLGLDRGEPQHF
.	.	TRBV2	TRBJ2-5	TGTGCCAGCAGATCAGAAGAGACCCAGTACTTC	CASRSEETQYF
.	TRBD1	TRBV10-3	TRBJ1-4	TGTGCCATCAGTGATACAGGGGGCAGGACTAATGAAAAACTGTTTTTT	CAISDTGGRTNEKLFF
once	.	TRBV10-3	TRBJ1-1	TGTGCCATCAGTGGACACCAGGGTATGAACACTGAAGCTTTCTTT	CAISGHQGMNTEAFF
.	TRBD1	TRBV5-1	TRBJ2-2	TGCGCCAGCAGTTCGGGACAGGGGGGTCCTCTCGGGGAGCTGTTTTTT	CASSSGQGGPLGELFF
.	TRBD1	TRBV7-9	TRBJ1-1	TGTGCCAGCAGCTTAACAGGGGTGAACACTGAAGCTTTCTTT	CASSLTGVNTEAFF
.	TRBD1	TRBV15	TRBJ2-7	TGTGCCACCAGCCCAGGACAGGGTTACTACGAGCAGTACTTC	CATSPGQGYYEQYF
.	.	TRBV9	TRBJ2-4	TGTGCCAGCAGCGTGGGACGTCCCCTAGCCAAAAACATTCAGTACTTC	CASSVGRPLAKNIQYF
.	.	TRBV7-2	TRBJ1-6	TGTGCCAGCAGCGCCCGGACAGTGCGGGATAATTCACCCCTCCACTTT	CASSARTVRDNSPLHF
.	.	TRBV2	TRBJ2-3	TGTGCCAGCAGTGCCCGGGACTTCGATACGCAGTATTTT	CASSARDFDTQYF
.	.	TRBV28	TRBJ1-1	TGTGCCAGCAGTTTCGAGGGTCTGGGTACTGAAGCTTTCTTT	CASSFEGLGTEAFF
.	.	TRBV3-1/TRBV3-2	TRBJ1-6	TGTGCCAGCAGCCAAGAATCGGGGGAATGGGGTTCACCCCTCCACTTT	CASSQESGEWGSPLHF
.	.	TRBV20-1	TRBJ2-1	TGCAGTGCTAGAGGCCTAGATGAGCAGTTCTTC	CSARGLDEQFF
.	TRBD2	TRBV28	TRBJ2-5	TGTGCCAGCAGTTTAACGCTAGCGGGGCGGGAGACCCAGTACTTC	CASSLTLAGRETQYF